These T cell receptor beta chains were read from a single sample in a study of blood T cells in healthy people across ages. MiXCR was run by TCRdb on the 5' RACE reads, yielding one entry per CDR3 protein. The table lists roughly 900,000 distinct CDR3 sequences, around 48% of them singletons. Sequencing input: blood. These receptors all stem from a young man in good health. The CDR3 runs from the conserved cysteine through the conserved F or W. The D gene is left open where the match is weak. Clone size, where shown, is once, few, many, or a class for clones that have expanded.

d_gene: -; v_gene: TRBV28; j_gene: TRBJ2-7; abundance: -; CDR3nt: TGTGCCACTAGGGGAGAGGTGGACTACGAGCAGTACTTC; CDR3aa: CATRGEVDYEQYF
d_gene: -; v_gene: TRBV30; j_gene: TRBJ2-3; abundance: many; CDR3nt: TGTGCCTGGACAGGCGACCGTACGCAGTATTTT; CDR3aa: CAWTGDRTQYF
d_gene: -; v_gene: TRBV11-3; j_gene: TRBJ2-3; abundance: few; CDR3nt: TGTGCCAGCAGCTCCCGGGACACAAAGGGGGATACGCAGTATTTT; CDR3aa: CASSSRDTKGDTQYF
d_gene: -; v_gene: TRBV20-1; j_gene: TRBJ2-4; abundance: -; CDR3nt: TGCAGTGCATCGCCACAGGATGGCTTTGAGCAGTACTTC; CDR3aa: CSASPQDGFEQYF
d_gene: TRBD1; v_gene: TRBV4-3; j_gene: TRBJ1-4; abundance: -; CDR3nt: TGCGCCAGCAGCCAGGAACTCCGGGACAGGGGAGAGAAACTGTTTTTT; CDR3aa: CASSQELRDRGEKLFF
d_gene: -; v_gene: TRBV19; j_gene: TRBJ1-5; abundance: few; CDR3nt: TGTGCCAGTAGTACCACACTCAATCAGCCCCAGCATTTT; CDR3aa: CASSTTLNQPQHF
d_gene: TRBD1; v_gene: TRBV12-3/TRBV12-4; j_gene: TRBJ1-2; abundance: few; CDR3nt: TGTGCCAGCAGCCCCGGGACAGGGACGGTAGATGGCTACACCTTC; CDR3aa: CASSPGTGTVDGYTF
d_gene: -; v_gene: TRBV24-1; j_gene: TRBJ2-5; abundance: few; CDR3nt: TGTGCCACCAGTGAAGACTACACACCGGAGACCCAGTACTTC; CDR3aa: CATSEDYTPETQYF
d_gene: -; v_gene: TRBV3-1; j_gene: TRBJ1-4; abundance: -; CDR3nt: TGTGCCAGCAGCCAAGATCTTGATTATGAAAAACTGTTTTTT; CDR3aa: CASSQDLDYEKLFF
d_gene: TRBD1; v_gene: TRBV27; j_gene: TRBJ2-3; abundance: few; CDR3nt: TGTGCCAGCAGTTTCCGGACAGGGGCAGATACGCAGTATTTT; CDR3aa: CASSFRTGADTQYF
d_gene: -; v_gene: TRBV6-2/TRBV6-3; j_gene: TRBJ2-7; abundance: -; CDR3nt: TGTGCCAGCAGTTATCGGCTGAGGGGTTGGAACAATGAGCAGTACTTC; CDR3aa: CASSYRLRGWNNEQYF
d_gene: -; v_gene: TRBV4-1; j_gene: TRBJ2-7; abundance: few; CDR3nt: TGCGCCAGCAGCCACATATCCGACGAGCAGTACTTC; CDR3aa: CASSHISDEQYF
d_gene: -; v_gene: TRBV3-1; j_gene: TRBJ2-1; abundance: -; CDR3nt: TGTGCCAGCAGCCAAGTTGACACAGGTTGGGGCGGGGATGAGCAGTTCTTC; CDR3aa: CASSQVDTGWGGDEQFF
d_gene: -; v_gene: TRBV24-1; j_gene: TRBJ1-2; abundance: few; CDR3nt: TGTGCCACCAGTCCCCGGGAGGGCTACTATGGCTACACCTTC; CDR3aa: CATSPREGYYGYTF
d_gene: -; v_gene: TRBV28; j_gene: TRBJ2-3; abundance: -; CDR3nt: TGTGCCAGCAGGTTCTCAGGGTTTAGCACAGATACGCAGTATTTT; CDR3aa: CASRFSGFSTDTQYF
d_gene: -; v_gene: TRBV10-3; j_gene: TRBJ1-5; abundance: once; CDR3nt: TGTGCCATCAGTGAAGGAAGGGCCAGCAATCAGCCCCAGCATTTT; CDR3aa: CAISEGRASNQPQHF
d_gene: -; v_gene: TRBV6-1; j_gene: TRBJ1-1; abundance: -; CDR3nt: TGTGCCAGCAGTGATTGGAATAGGGTAGGCACTGAAGCTTTCTTT; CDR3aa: CASSDWNRVGTEAFF
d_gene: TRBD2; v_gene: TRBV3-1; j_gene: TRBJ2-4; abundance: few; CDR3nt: TGTGCCAGCAGCCAAGATATGCCGGGAGGCAAAAACATTCAGTACTTC; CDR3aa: CASSQDMPGGKNIQYF
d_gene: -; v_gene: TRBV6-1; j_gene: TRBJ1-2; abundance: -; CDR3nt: TGTGCCAGCACGGTGGCAGGGCGCTATGGCTACACCTTC; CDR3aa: CASTVAGRYGYTF
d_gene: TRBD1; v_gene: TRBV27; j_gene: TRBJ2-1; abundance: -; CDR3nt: TGTGCCAGCAGTGGACATAAATGGGACAGGGGGTCCAATGAGCAGTTCTTC; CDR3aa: CASSGHKWDRGSNEQFF
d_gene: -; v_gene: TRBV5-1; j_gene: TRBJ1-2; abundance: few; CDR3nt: TGCGCCAGCAGCTTGGAACTTTCCTATGGCTACACCTTC; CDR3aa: CASSLELSYGYTF
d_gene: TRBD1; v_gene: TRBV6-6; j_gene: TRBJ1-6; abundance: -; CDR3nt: TGTGCCAGCACCCCAACAGGGGGCTATAATTCACCCCTCCACTTT; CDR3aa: CASTPTGGYNSPLHF
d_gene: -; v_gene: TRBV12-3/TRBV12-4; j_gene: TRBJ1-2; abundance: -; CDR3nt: TGTGCCAGCAGGGCGACCGAGAGCTATGGCTACACCTTC; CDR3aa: CASRATESYGYTF
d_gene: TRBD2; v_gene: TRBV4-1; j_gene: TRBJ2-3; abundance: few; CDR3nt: TGCGCCAGCAGCCAAGATGGGACTAGCGGGGCCACAGATACGCAGTATTTT; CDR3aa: CASSQDGTSGATDTQYF
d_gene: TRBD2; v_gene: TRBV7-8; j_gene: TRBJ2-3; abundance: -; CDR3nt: TGTGCCAGCAGCTTAGCGCCTGTTAGCGGGAGCGCAGATACGCAGTATTTT; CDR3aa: CASSLAPVSGSADTQYF
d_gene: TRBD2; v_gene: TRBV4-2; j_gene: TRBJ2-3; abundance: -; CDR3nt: TGTGCCAGCAGCCAATCTCGGGAGGGTACGCAGTATTTT; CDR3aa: CASSQSREGTQYF
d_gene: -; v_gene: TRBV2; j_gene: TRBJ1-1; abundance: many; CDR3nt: TGTGCCAGCAGTGAAAGCGGAGGCACTGAAGCTTTCTTT; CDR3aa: CASSESGGTEAFF
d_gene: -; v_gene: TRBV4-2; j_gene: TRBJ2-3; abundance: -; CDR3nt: TGTGCCAGCAGCCAAGTACTCGGAGGGGGAGGAACAGATACGCAGTATTTT; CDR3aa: CASSQVLGGGGTDTQYF
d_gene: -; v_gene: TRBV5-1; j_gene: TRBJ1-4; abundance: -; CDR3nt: TGCGCCAGCAGAAGGGCATTGGGGGGTGAAAAACTGTTTTTT; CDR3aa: CASRRALGGEKLFF
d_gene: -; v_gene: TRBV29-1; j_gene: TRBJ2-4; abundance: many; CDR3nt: TGCAGCGTTGGTTGGGAAAACATTCAGTACTTC; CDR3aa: CSVGWENIQYF
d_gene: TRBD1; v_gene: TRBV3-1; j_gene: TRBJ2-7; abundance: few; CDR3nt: TGTGCCAGCAGCCAATGGACAGGGGGCTCCTACGAGCAGTACTTC; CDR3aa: CASSQWTGGSYEQYF